The rows below give T cell receptor beta chains drawn from one sample of a study of blood T cell repertoires in COVID-19. Profiled with immunoSEQ multiplex PCR; TCRdb holds only in-frame clones, not every one. Here the sample spans fewer than 200,000 clones, about 87% being singletons. Sequencing was performed on peripheral blood. The receptors were sampled from a woman aged 55-69 years who had recovered from COVID-19. The CDR3 runs from the conserved cysteine through the conserved F or W. Each record gives: V gene, clone size, CDR3 length, J gene, D gene, CDR3 protein, CDR3 DNA. D genes are given only for firm matches. The size of a clone is reported for some rows only, either as once, few or many, or as a class for expanded clones.

>TRBV7-9|.|15|TRBJ2-7|TRBD2
CASSPLGREEYEQYF
TGTGCCAGCAGCCCGCTAGGGAGGGAGGAATACGAGCAGTACTTC
>TRBV15|.|16|TRBJ1-3|.
CATSRLGADSGNTIYF
TGTGCCACCAGCAGGTTAGGAGCTGACTCTGGAAACACCATATATTTT
>TRBV6-4|once|17|TRBJ2-3|TRBD1
CASSDHATGPVPDTQYF
TGTGCCAGCAGTGATCACGCGACAGGGCCGGTACCAGATACGCAGTATTTT
>TRBV5-5|.|14|TRBJ1-2|.
CATYRDTTNYGYTF
TGTGCCACCTACAGGGATACCACTAACTATGGCTACACCTTC
>TRBV9|.|14|TRBJ2-1|.
CASSVEMGLNEQFF
TGTGCCAGCAGCGTAGAAATGGGGCTAAATGAGCAGTTCTTC
>TRBV18|.|13|TRBJ2-5|TRBD2
CASSPKRDETQYF
TGTGCCAGCTCACCCAAGCGGGACGAGACCCAGTACTTC
>TRBV11-2|.|15|TRBJ1-6|TRBD1
CASSPGQARNSPLHF
TGTGCCAGCAGCCCGGGACAGGCACGAAATTCACCCCTCCACTTT
>TRBV29-1|.|14|TRBJ2-7|.
CSVESVDSSYEQYF
TGCAGCGTTGAAAGTGTCGACAGTTCCTACGAGCAGTACTTC
>TRBV2|.|14|TRBJ1-5|TRBD1
CASSERTGEQPQHF
TGTGCCAGCAGTGAGAGGACAGGGGAACAGCCCCAGCATTTT
>TRBV28|.|16|TRBJ2-7|.
CASSGLSTHRSYEQYF
TGTGCCAGCAGTGGTTTGTCAACTCACAGGTCCTACGAGCAGTACTTC
>TRBV2|.|14|TRBJ2-3|.
CASTQRLSTDTQYF
TGTGCCAGCACTCAGAGACTTAGCACAGATACGCAGTATTTT
>TRBV19|once|16|TRBJ1-1|TRBD1
CASSTPSEGGLYEAFF
TGTGCCAGTAGTACCCCCTCGGAAGGGGGCCTCTATGAAGCTTTCTTT
>TRBV6-6|.|15|TRBJ2-3|.
CASSPSLTSTDTQYF
TGTGCCAGCAGTCCTAGCCTAACTAGCACAGATACGCAGTATTTT
>TRBV19|.|15|TRBJ2-2|.
CATMPLMEDTGELFF
TGTGCCACTATGCCTCTCATGGAGGACACCGGGGAGCTGTTTTTT
>TRBV30|.|14|TRBJ1-1|.
CAWRRAGFNTEAFF
TGTGCCTGGAGGAGGGCCGGATTTAACACTGAAGCTTTCTTT
>TRBV12-3/TRBV12-4|.|13|TRBJ1-2|.
CASSIREVDGYTF
TGTGCCAGCAGTATCCGGGAAGTGGATGGCTACACCTTC
>TRBV2|.|15|TRBJ1-5|.
CASTGSTVSNQPQHF
TGTGCCAGCACCGGCTCGACAGTAAGCAATCAGCCCCAGCATTTT
>TRBV7-2|.|15|TRBJ1-1|TRBD1
CASKTGGPQRTEAFF
TGTGCCAGCAAAACAGGGGGCCCCCAAAGGACTGAAGCTTTCTTT
>TRBV9|.|15|TRBJ2-2|.
CASSPSRTNTGELFF
TGTGCCAGCAGCCCGTCCAGGACGAACACCGGGGAGCTGTTTTTT
>TRBV28|.|13|TRBJ2-2|.
CASTRSGTGELFF
TGTGCCAGCACCCGGTCGGGGACCGGGGAGCTGTTTTTT
>TRBV12-3/TRBV12-4|.|13|TRBJ2-5|.
CASSLRQASTQYF
TGTGCCAGCAGTTTAAGACAGGCCTCGACCCAGTACTTC
>TRBV6-5|.|15|TRBJ2-3|TRBD1
CASSYGQGVTDTQYF
TGTGCCAGCAGTTATGGACAGGGGGTAACAGATACGCAGTATTTT
>TRBV7-6|few|16|TRBJ2-1|TRBD1
CASSNRRDRFYNEQFF
TGTGCCAGCAGCAACCGCCGGGACAGGTTTTACAATGAGCAGTTCTTC
>TRBV24-1|.|12|TRBJ2-7|TRBD1
CATSRDSYEQYF
TGTGCCACCAGCCGGGACAGCTACGAGCAGTACTTC
>TRBV24-1|.|14|TRBJ2-2|TRBD2
CATSDPPGTTELFF
TGTGCCACCAGTGATCCGCCCGGGACTACGGAGCTGTTTTTT
>TRBV29-1|once|11|TRBJ1-1|.
CSGAADTEAFF
TGCAGCGGGGCAGCAGACACTGAAGCTTTCTTT
>TRBV4-1|.|16|TRBJ1-5|.
CASSRAADRSNQPQHF
TGCGCCAGCAGCCGCGCGGCGGACAGAAGCAATCAGCCCCAGCATTTT
>TRBV27|.|15|TRBJ2-3|.
CASSNYRARTDTQYF
TGTGCCAGCAGTAATTACAGGGCGCGCACAGATACGCAGTATTTT
>TRBV11-2|.|15|TRBJ2-6|.
CASSSGISGANVLTF
TGTGCCAGCAGCTCAGGGATCTCTGGGGCCAACGTCCTGACTTTC
>TRBV2|few|13|TRBJ2-5|TRBD2
CASTSSGGETQYF
TGTGCCAGCACGTCTAGCGGTGGGGAGACCCAGTACTTC
>TRBV5-3|.|16|TRBJ1-3|.
CARSLSGKVSGNTIYF
TGTGCCAGAAGCTTGTCGGGGAAGGTCTCTGGAAACACCATATATTTT
>TRBV11-2|.|17|TRBJ1-1|TRBD1
CASSLLGQGAVNTEAFF
TGTGCCAGCAGCTTATTGGGACAGGGGGCCGTGAACACTGAAGCTTTCTTT
>TRBV5-1|.|15|TRBJ2-5|TRBD1
CASSDGTGNQETQYF
TGCGCCAGCAGCGACGGGACAGGCAATCAAGAGACCCAGTACTTC
>TRBV10-1|.|15|TRBJ2-1|TRBD1
CASSGGDRGEHEQFF
TGCGCCAGCAGTGGAGGGGACAGGGGAGAGCATGAGCAGTTCTTC
>TRBV19|few|12|TRBJ1-1|.
CASSRQERGAFF
TGTGCCAGTAGTCGACAAGAGCGGGGCGCTTTCTTT
>TRBV28|few|16|TRBJ2-7|.
CASSLRAAGSWDEQYF
TGTGCCAGCAGTTTACGCGCTGCGGGCTCTTGGGACGAGCAGTACTTC
>TRBV6-5|.|12|TRBJ2-7|.
CASRGRAYEQYF
TGTGCCAGCAGGGGGCGCGCCTACGAGCAGTACTTC
>TRBV6-5|.|15|TRBJ1-2|TRBD1
CASSSNRGVDYGYTF
TGTGCCAGCAGTTCGAACAGGGGAGTTGACTATGGCTACACCTTC
>TRBV28|.|15|TRBJ1-1|TRBD1
CASSLTGTVNTEAFF
TGTGCCAGCAGTCTAACCGGGACAGTGAACACTGAAGCTTTCTTT
>TRBV7-9|.|15|TRBJ1-4|TRBD1
CASSQGPGGAEKLFF
TGTGCCAGCAGCCAGGGGCCAGGGGGCGCCGAAAAACTGTTTTTT
>TRBV5-1|.|15|TRBJ1-2|.
CASSLAVTGPSGYTF
TGCGCCAGCAGCTTGGCCGTAACAGGCCCAAGTGGCTACACCTTC
>TRBV24-1|.|16|TRBJ2-2|.
CATSDPGGQNTGELFF
TGTGCCACCAGTGACCCGGGCGGACAGAACACCGGGGAGCTGTTTTTT